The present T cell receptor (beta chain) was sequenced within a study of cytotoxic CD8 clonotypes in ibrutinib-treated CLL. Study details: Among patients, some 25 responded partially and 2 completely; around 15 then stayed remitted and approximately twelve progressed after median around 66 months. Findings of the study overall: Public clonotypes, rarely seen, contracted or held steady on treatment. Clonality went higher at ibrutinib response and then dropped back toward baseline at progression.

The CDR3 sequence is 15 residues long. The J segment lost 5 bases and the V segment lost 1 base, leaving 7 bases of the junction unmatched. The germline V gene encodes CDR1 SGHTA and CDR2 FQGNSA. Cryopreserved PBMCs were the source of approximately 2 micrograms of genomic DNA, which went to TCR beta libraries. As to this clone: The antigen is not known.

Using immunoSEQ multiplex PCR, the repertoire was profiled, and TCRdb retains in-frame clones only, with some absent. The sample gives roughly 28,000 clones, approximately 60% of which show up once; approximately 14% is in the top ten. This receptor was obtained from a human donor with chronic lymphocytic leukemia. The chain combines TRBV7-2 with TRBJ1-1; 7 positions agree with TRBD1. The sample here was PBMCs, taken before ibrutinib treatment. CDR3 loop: CASSLVVGGGTEAFF. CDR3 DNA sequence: TGTGCCAGCAGCTTAGTTGTAGGGGGCGGGACTGAAGCTTTCTTT. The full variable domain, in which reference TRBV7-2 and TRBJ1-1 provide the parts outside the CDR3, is GAGVSQSPSNKVTEKGKDVELRCDPISGHTALYWYRQSLGQGLEFLIYFQGNSAPDKSGLPSDRFSAERTGGSVSTLTIQRTQQEDSAVYLCASSLVVGGGTEAFFGQGTRLTVV.